This is a list of T cell receptor beta chains from one sample in a study of human T cells and chemical hapten exposure. Using its own MiXCR run on the RACE reads, TCRdb lists one record per CDR3 protein. The sample has about 34,000 distinct CDR3 sequences; about 5.5% are singletons. The sample comprised whole blood. Source of these receptors: a human donor in good health. Some clones in this sample may be carry-over from other donors' samples. Each CDR3 is given with its conserved first and last residue. Each record gives: V gene, CDR3 length, clone size, D gene, J gene, CDR3 DNA, CDR3 protein. The D gene is left open where the match is weak. Only part of the rows carry a size: once, few, many, or a class if the clone is expanded.

V gene: TRBV24-1
CDR3 length: 13
clone size: few
D gene: NA
J gene: TRBJ2-1
CDR3 DNA: TGTGCCACCAGCGAACGGGGGTCGGATGAGCAGTTCTTC
CDR3 protein: CATSERGSDEQFF

V gene: TRBV18
CDR3 length: 15
clone size: many
D gene: TRBD1
J gene: TRBJ2-1
CDR3 DNA: TGTGCCAGCTCACCACGGGACAGAAAGTTCAATGAGCAGTTCTTC
CDR3 protein: CASSPRDRKFNEQFF

V gene: TRBV20-1
CDR3 length: 14
clone size: many
D gene: NA
J gene: TRBJ2-1
CDR3 DNA: TGCAGTGCTAGAGCAGGGGAGTTTTACAATGAGCAGTTCTTC
CDR3 protein: CSARAGEFYNEQFF

V gene: TRBV4-1
CDR3 length: 16
clone size: many
D gene: TRBD1
J gene: TRBJ1-5
CDR3 DNA: TGCGCCAGCAGCCACGTTACAGGGGGCAGGGATCAGCCCCAGCATTTT
CDR3 protein: CASSHVTGGRDQPQHF

V gene: TRBV20-1
CDR3 length: 11
clone size: many
D gene: TRBD1
J gene: TRBJ1-2
CDR3 DNA: TGCAGTGCAAGGACAGGGGGTGGCTACACCTTC
CDR3 protein: CSARTGGGYTF

V gene: TRBV20-1
CDR3 length: 12
clone size: many
D gene: NA
J gene: TRBJ1-1
CDR3 DNA: TGCAGTGCTACCCCGAGATTCACTGAAGCTTTCTTT
CDR3 protein: CSATPRFTEAFF

V gene: TRBV28
CDR3 length: 19
clone size: many
D gene: TRBD2
J gene: TRBJ2-1
CDR3 DNA: TGTGCCAGCAGTTTAGCTCAGGGGACTAGCGGGAGTATCGACAATGAGCAGTTCTTC
CDR3 protein: CASSLAQGTSGSIDNEQFF

V gene: TRBV6-1
CDR3 length: 13
clone size: many
D gene: NA
J gene: TRBJ2-1
CDR3 DNA: TGTGCCAGCAGTGAAGCGACAGGTCTTGGGCAGTTCTTC
CDR3 protein: CASSEATGLGQFF

V gene: TRBV7-9
CDR3 length: 17
clone size: NA
D gene: NA
J gene: TRBJ1-1
CDR3 DNA: TGTGCCAGCAGCTTAGCAAGGCAGGCAAAATTGAACACTGAAGCTTTCTTT
CDR3 protein: CASSLARQAKLNTEAFF

V gene: TRBV9
CDR3 length: 13
clone size: many
D gene: NA
J gene: TRBJ1-6
CDR3 DNA: TGTGCCAGCAACGGAGGGTATGATTCACCCCTCCACTTT
CDR3 protein: CASNGGYDSPLHF

V gene: TRBV5-1
CDR3 length: 17
clone size: many
D gene: TRBD2
J gene: TRBJ2-1
CDR3 DNA: TGCGCCAGCAGCTTGGCCAAGACTAGCGGGCCCTACAATGAGCAGTTCTTC
CDR3 protein: CASSLAKTSGPYNEQFF

V gene: TRBV4-1
CDR3 length: 15
clone size: many
D gene: NA
J gene: TRBJ2-1
CDR3 DNA: TGCGCCAGCAGCCAAGATCAAGGGCTAGGAAATGAGCAGTTCTTC
CDR3 protein: CASSQDQGLGNEQFF

V gene: TRBV12-3/TRBV12-4
CDR3 length: 12
clone size: NA
D gene: NA
J gene: TRBJ2-4
CDR3 DNA: TGTGCCAGCAGTTTATCGGAGAACATTCAGTACTTC
CDR3 protein: CASSLSENIQYF

V gene: TRBV2
CDR3 length: 19
clone size: few
D gene: NA
J gene: TRBJ2-3
CDR3 DNA: TGTGCCAGCAGTGAAGCGCTTCTGGGAATTACCCTTGGCACAGATACGCAGTATTTT
CDR3 protein: CASSEALLGITLGTDTQYF

V gene: TRBV7-9
CDR3 length: 18
clone size: many
D gene: TRBD2
J gene: TRBJ2-3
CDR3 DNA: TGTGCCAGCAGCCCTGAAGGCGGGGGGGCCAGCTTGGCAGATACGCAGTATTTT
CDR3 protein: CASSPEGGGASLADTQYF

V gene: TRBV12-3/TRBV12-4
CDR3 length: 11
clone size: many
D gene: NA
J gene: TRBJ2-7
CDR3 DNA: TGTGCCAGCAGTAGCTATTACGAGCAGTACTTC
CDR3 protein: CASSSYYEQYF

V gene: TRBV5-1
CDR3 length: 13
clone size: NA
D gene: NA
J gene: TRBJ2-1
CDR3 DNA: TGCGCAAGAAGCAGAGACATGTACAATGAGCAGTTCTTC
CDR3 protein: CARSRDMYNEQFF

V gene: TRBV6-2/TRBV6-3
CDR3 length: 16
clone size: few
D gene: TRBD2
J gene: TRBJ2-1
CDR3 DNA: TGTGCCAGCAGTTACTCGCCTAGCGGGAGGATAAATGAGCAGTTCTTC
CDR3 protein: CASSYSPSGRINEQFF

V gene: TRBV4-3
CDR3 length: 18
clone size: medium-sized
D gene: NA
J gene: TRBJ2-6
CDR3 DNA: TGCGCCAGCAGCCAAGCCGACCGGGGAAGGTCTGGGGCCAACGTCCTGACTTTC
CDR3 protein: CASSQADRGRSGANVLTF

V gene: TRBV2
CDR3 length: 15
clone size: few
D gene: NA
J gene: TRBJ1-6
CDR3 DNA: TGTGCCAGCAGTGACTTACACGGGGCGAATTCACCCCTCCACTTT
CDR3 protein: CASSDLHGANSPLHF

V gene: TRBV28
CDR3 length: 18
clone size: many
D gene: TRBD2
J gene: TRBJ2-3
CDR3 DNA: TGTGCCAGCAGTACTATCTCCTGGACTAGCGGGTTCACAGATACGCAGTATTTT
CDR3 protein: CASSTISWTSGFTDTQYF

V gene: TRBV9
CDR3 length: 13
clone size: many
D gene: NA
J gene: TRBJ1-5
CDR3 DNA: TGTGCCAGCAGTAGAGAACAGTATCAGCCCCAGCATTTT
CDR3 protein: CASSREQYQPQHF

V gene: TRBV20-1
CDR3 length: 15
clone size: many
D gene: TRBD1
J gene: TRBJ2-2
CDR3 DNA: TGCAGTGCTAGAGATGGGACAGGGGACACCGGGGAGCTGTTTTTT
CDR3 protein: CSARDGTGDTGELFF